Listed here are 2 T cell receptor beta chains from one sample, sequenced in a study of blood T cell repertoires in COVID-19. The protocol was immunoSEQ multiplex PCR, while the TCRdb copy is restricted to in-frame clones and leaves out a portion. This table holds over 200,000 clones, just under 90% found once. Sequenced material: peripheral blood. These receptors all stem from a man aged 25-45 years with COVID-19, enrolled during active disease.

The chain is built from TRBV7-2 and TRBJ2-1, with 8 bases that match TRBD2. V shed 5 bases, J shed 7 bases, and the junction held 4 bases outside the gene matches. CDR3 length: 13 residues. Looked up from germline, CDR1 is SGHTA and CDR2 is FQGNSA. CDR3 protein: CASSRGLDNEQFF. CDR3 sequence (DNA): TGTGCCAGCAGCAGGGGACTAGATAATGAGCAGTTCTTC.

The genes are TRBV4-3 and TRBJ1-3, with D hard to call. Germline-derived CDR1 and CDR2 are LGHNA and YSLEER. V was cut by 0 bases and J by 3 bases, with 6 bases left in between. The CDR3 sequence is 14 residues long. This CDR3 reads CASSQDWSGNTIYF. CDR3 sequence (DNA): TGCGCCAGCAGCCAAGACTGGAGTGGAAACACCATATATTTT.